This TCR beta chain was found in a study of OX40 agonist ivuxolimab in advanced cancers. V was shortened by 8 bases and J by 0 bases, with 8 bases between the two germline ends. Germline V gene data show CDR1 as SQVTM and CDR2 as ANQGSEA. This CDR3 spans 12 amino acids. Study-level results: It was not determined which antigens were specifically recognized by the peripheral T cells that had undergone clonal expansion. There were also nonresponders showing low normalized T-cell clonal expansion. Averaging showed that CD8+ T cells had more expanded clones than CD4+ did.

Profiled with immunoSEQ multiplex PCR; TCRdb holds only in-frame clones, not every one. Counted here are approximately 99,000 clones, roughly 95% occurring once; the ten biggest clones make up about 0.19%. Concerning this clone: Its antigen is unknown.

The sequence came from an adult with an advanced solid tumor such as melanoma, head and neck, liver or kidney cancer. The sample was CD4+ or CD8+ T cells sorted from blood, taken in a trial of the OX40 agonist ivuxolimab. The chain carries TRBV29-1 and TRBJ2-1; tentatively, D is TRBD2 (5 bases). The CDR3 is CSPRGSYNEQFF. The CDR3 DNA follows: TGCAGCCCTCGGGGCTCCTACAATGAGCAGTTCTTC.